This T cell receptor (beta chain) was recorded in a study of CD8+CD57+ T cells in acquired aplastic anemia. This clonotype showed up many times. Those patients picked for sequencing had displayed CD8+CD57+ cell expansion on flow cytometry. There are 12 residues in the CDR3. Trimming cost V 0 bases and J 2 bases, with 5 bases left between them. CDR1 and CDR2 (germline): DFQATT, SNEGSKA (reference sequence). The template used for profiling TCR beta VDJ and CDR3 was genomic DNA. One entry per CDR3 protein results from TCRdb running MiXCR on the reads. The data show 150,000 to 180,000 distinct CDR3 sequences, just over 50% seen once.

Sequencing was performed on sorted CD4+, CD8+, or CD8+CD57+ T cells (not recorded which) from PBMCs. The receptor comes from a human donor with aplastic anemia. V usage is TRBV20-1 and J usage is TRBJ2-7, with D hard to call. This CDR3 reads CSARERTYEQYF. Written as DNA, the CDR3 is TGCAGTGCTAGAGAGAGAACCTACGAGCAGTACTTC.